The 14 T cell receptor beta chains given below trace back to one sample, sequenced in a study of blood T cell repertoires in COVID-19. Measured with immunoSEQ multiplex PCR; TCRdb has only the in-frame clones, and not every one. The profile shows about 290,000 clones, about 85% of them singletons. The sequencing sample was made of peripheral blood. The receptors stem from a woman aged 45-65 years with active or convalescent COVID-19.

The chain is built from TRBV5-4 and TRBJ2-5; 11 nucleotides line up with TRBD2. The length of the CDR3 is 15 residues. CDR1 SGHNT and CDR2 YYREEE come from the germline V gene (reference sequence). The J segment lost 5 bases and the V segment lost 2 bases, leaving 5 bases of the junction unmatched. The CDR3: CASSFSGRARETQYF. The CDR3 region has the DNA TGTGCCAGCAGCTTTAGCGGGAGGGCGCGGGAGACCCAGTACTTC.

The chain employs TRBV7-2 and TRBJ2-7; 13 bases match TRBD2. The ends lost 5 bases at V and 3 bases at J; junction bases unmatched: 16. CDR1 is SGHTA, CDR2 FQGNSA, per germline. The CDR3 is 19 residues long. The CDR3 loop reads CASSITSGRAVARIYEQYF. The CDR3 nucleotides read TGTGCCAGCAGCATAACTAGCGGGAGGGCCGTCGCGAGGATCTACGAGCAGTACTTC.

The genes are TRBV10-3 and TRBJ1-1; perhaps TRBD1 as D (6 bases). This CDR3 region has 13 residues. The V end was cut by 7 bases, the J end by 2 bases, with 11 bases between. Germline CDR1 reads ENHRY; CDR2 reads SYGVKD. The DNA of the CDR3 is TGTGCCATCACAGGGACACCTAACACTGAAGCTTTCTTT. The encoded protein is CAITGTPNTEAFF.

The V call is TRBV30, the J call TRBJ2-3; D perhaps matches TRBD1 (6 bases). The V and J ends lost 2 bases and 3 bases respectively, with 15 bases between them. CDR1 and CDR2 from the germline V gene are GTSNPN and SVGIG (reference sequence). The CDR3 consists of 15 residues. CDR3 coding DNA: TGTGCCTGGAGTCAAACAGGGTCCGGTACAGATACGCAGTATTTT. The encoded protein is CAWSQTGSGTDTQYF. Full variable domain (rest looked up from reference TRBV30 and TRBJ2-3): SQTIHQWPATLVQPVGSPLSLECTVEGTSNPNLYWYRQAAGRGLQLLFYSVGIGQISSEVPQNLSASRPQDRQFILSSKKLLLSDSGFYLCAWSQTGSGTDTQYFGPGTRLTVL.

This clone was counted a few times. The chain combines TRBV6-5 with TRBJ2-3; 7 bases line up with TRBD1. Trimming took 10 bases from V and 1 from J; bases not matched to a gene: 5. The CDR3 totals 13 residues. The V gene's germline CDR1 is MNHEY and CDR2 SVGAGI. CDR3 sequence: CAIRTGGTDTQYF. The DNA for the CDR3 is TGTGCCATCAGGACAGGAGGCACAGATACGCAGTATTTT.

The rearrangement uses TRBV30 and TRBJ1-2; no firm D call. Between the trimmed V and J ends, which lost 4 bases and 5 bases, there was a span of 8 bases. Germline CDR1 reads GTSNPN; CDR2 reads SVGIG (reference sequence). This CDR3 region has 11 residues. The CDR3 loop reads CAWTGNYGYTF. The CDR3 DNA sequence: TGTGCCTGGACAGGAAATTATGGCTACACCTTC.

The V gene is TRBV25-1, the J gene TRBJ1-1, with a weak D call TRBD1 (5 bases). CDR1 and CDR2 from the germline V gene are MGHDK and SYGVNS. V dropped 0 bases and J dropped 6 bases, with 11 bases sitting between them. CDR3 length equals 14 residues. The CDR3 bases are TGTGCCAGCAGTGAATATCGGGGGTACGCTGAAGCTTTCTTT. This codes for CASSEYRGYAEAFF.

The V gene is TRBV5-1, the J gene TRBJ2-7; no definite D call. The V gene lost 0 bases and the J gene lost 3 bases, with 13 bases spanning the gap. CDR1 and CDR2 (germline): SGHRS, YFSETQ. This CDR3 has 15 residues. Written as DNA, the CDR3 is TGCGCCAGCAGCTTGGGTGGAGAGATTTACTACGAGCAGTACTTC. Its protein product is CASSLGGEIYYEQYF.

V gene TRBV7-9 combines with J gene TRBJ2-7; D not certain. The CDR3 spans 14 residues. Germline assignment: CDR1 SEHNR and CDR2 FQNEAQ (reference sequence). Trimming pared 1 base from V and 6 bases from J, leaving 13 bases between. CDR3 nucleotide sequence: TGTGCCAGCAGCTTAGGGGCCCAGACCCGCGAGCAGTACTTC. This translates into CASSLGAQTREQYF.

The chain recombines TRBV4-1 with TRBJ2-7; TRBD2 agrees at 8 bases. Trimming removed 3 bases from V and 1 base from J; junction bases left unmatched: 2. The CDR3 contains 14 residues. Looked up from germline, CDR1 is MGHRA and CDR2 is YSYEKL. CDR3 sequence reads: CASSHLAGSYEQYF. The CDR3 DNA reads as TGCGCCAGCAGCCATTTAGCGGGGTCCTACGAGCAGTACTTC.

J is TRBJ1-1 and V is TRBV6-5; D is unclear. Between the trimmed V and J ends, which lost 9 bases and 3 bases, there was a span of 14 bases. Germline CDR1 and CDR2: MNHEY and SVGAGI. There are 13 residues in the CDR3. CDR3 region: CASSSTSYTEAFF. The CDR3 DNA is TGTGCCAGTTCCTCAACTTCGTACACTGAAGCTTTCTTT.

V and J are TRBV5-6 and TRBJ2-1, with TRBD2 matching over 10 bases. The V segment lost 3 bases and the J segment 4 bases; nucleotides outside the gene matches: 1. This CDR3 is built from 14 residues. Germline values: CDR1 SGHDT, CDR2 YYEEEE. CDR3 region: CASSWTSGYNEQFF. In nucleotides, the CDR3 is TGTGCCAGCAGCTGGACTAGCGGTTACAATGAGCAGTTCTTC.

The chain is built from TRBV20-1 and TRBJ2-5; D might be TRBD2 (5 bases). The germline V gene encodes CDR1 DFQATT and CDR2 SNEGSKA (reference sequence). CDR3 size: 11 residues. The germline V and J ends were trimmed by 4 bases and 5 bases, with 8 bases remaining between them. The DNA of the CDR3 is TGCAGTGCTACGGGATTGGAGACCCAGTACTTC. As protein: CSATGLETQYF.

J is TRBJ2-5 and V is TRBV28; TRBD2 agrees at 8 bases. In germline, CDR1 is MDHEN, CDR2 SYDVKM. The trim removed 10 bases at V and 5 bases at J, leaving 6 bases unmatched. This CDR3 contains 12 residues. Written as DNA, the CDR3 is TGTGCCACCGCGGGAGGAGGGGAGACCCAGTACTTC. Encoded protein: CATAGGGETQYF.